The rows below give T cell receptor beta chains drawn from one sample of a study of T-cell reconstitution after alpha-beta-depleted transplantation in children. TCRdb called the PCR reads again in MiXCR, with one record for every CDR3 protein. This sample has about 980,000 distinct CDR3 sequences, with roughly 29% found just once. Source: PBMCs, mostly from graft donor cells, taken 360 days after TCRalphabeta/CD19-depleted stem cell transplant. The receptors originated from a boy in the first two years of life who had a stem cell transplant for SCID, so the T cells may come from the graft donor. Both conserved end residues are part of each CDR3. The order of the fields is V gene, D gene, clone size, J gene, CDR3 DNA, CDR3 protein. The D gene is left open where the match is weak. Not every row has a clone size; where given, it reads once, few, many or a size class.

v_gene: TRBV7-6
d_gene: .
abundance: few
j_gene: TRBJ1-5
CDR3nt: TGTGCCAGCAGCTTGGAGAGCGGCAATCAGCCCCAGCATTTT
CDR3aa: CASSLESGNQPQHF

v_gene: TRBV11-1
d_gene: .
abundance: few
j_gene: TRBJ2-2
CDR3nt: TGTGCCAGCAGCCCCCTGAATCCGGGGGCGGGCACCGGGGAGCTGTTTTTT
CDR3aa: CASSPLNPGAGTGELFF

v_gene: TRBV2
d_gene: .
abundance: few
j_gene: TRBJ2-3
CDR3nt: TGTGCCAGCAGTTCTCGGGATCCACAGTATTTT
CDR3aa: CASSSRDPQYF

v_gene: TRBV20-1
d_gene: TRBD2
abundance: few
j_gene: TRBJ2-7
CDR3nt: TGCAGTGCTAGAGAGGGGGGGGAGAGGGCCTACGAGCAGTACTTC
CDR3aa: CSAREGGERAYEQYF

v_gene: TRBV2
d_gene: .
abundance: many
j_gene: TRBJ2-3
CDR3nt: TGTGCCAGCAGCCTCGGGGTAGACACAGATACGCAGTATTTT
CDR3aa: CASSLGVDTDTQYF

v_gene: TRBV4-2
d_gene: TRBD2
abundance: .
j_gene: TRBJ2-5
CDR3nt: TGTGCCAGCAGCCAAGAAGCGGGGGGCTCGGAGACCCAGTACTTC
CDR3aa: CASSQEAGGSETQYF

v_gene: TRBV5-6
d_gene: .
abundance: few
j_gene: TRBJ2-3
CDR3nt: TGTGCCAGCAGCTTGGTAGGGAAAGGCACAGATACGCAGTATTTT
CDR3aa: CASSLVGKGTDTQYF

v_gene: TRBV4-2
d_gene: .
abundance: few
j_gene: TRBJ2-3
CDR3nt: TGTGCCAGCAGCCAAGACCCCAGCGGGTTCCCAGATACGCAGTATTTT
CDR3aa: CASSQDPSGFPDTQYF

v_gene: TRBV11-2
d_gene: TRBD1
abundance: .
j_gene: TRBJ2-1
CDR3nt: TGTGCCAGCAGCTCGGGGGGACAGGGGGGAGGCAATGAGCAGTTCTTC
CDR3aa: CASSSGGQGGGNEQFF

v_gene: TRBV6-1
d_gene: .
abundance: once
j_gene: TRBJ2-3
CDR3nt: TGTGCCAGCAGTGAAGTAGGGAGGGGGGCGCAGTATTTT
CDR3aa: CASSEVGRGAQYF

v_gene: TRBV5-1
d_gene: TRBD1
abundance: .
j_gene: TRBJ1-2
CDR3nt: TGCGCCAGCAGCTCCGGACAGGGGGCGAGGGGCTACACCTTC
CDR3aa: CASSSGQGARGYTF

v_gene: TRBV6-1
d_gene: .
abundance: few
j_gene: TRBJ1-1
CDR3nt: TGTGCCAGCGGCCCATACCCAGGCCCTTCCACAATGAACACTGAAGCTTTCTTT
CDR3aa: CASGPYPGPSTMNTEAFF

v_gene: TRBV7-9
d_gene: .
abundance: few
j_gene: TRBJ2-7
CDR3nt: TGTGCCAGCAGCTTAATCCACGAGCAGTACTTC
CDR3aa: CASSLIHEQYF